The 12 T cell receptor beta chains below were found in one sample sequenced in a study of T cell responses to AZD1222 COVID-19 vaccine. Profiling relied on immunoSEQ multiplex PCR, and the TCRdb table lists in-frame clones only, not all of them. The table records 150,000 or so clones, around 93% of them present only once. Sequenced here: peripheral blood, sampled on day 0 of AZD1222 vaccination. These TCRs come from an adult in good health.

This chain joins TRBV5-5 and TRBJ2-7; D remains unclear. Trimming left V 0 bases short and J 5 bases short, with 12 bases between. The CDR3 spans 14 residues. Germline V gives CDR1 SGHKS, CDR2 YYEKEE (reference sequence). The CDR3 DNA sequence: TGTGCCAGCAGCTTGGGGGCAGGTCTGGACGAGCAGTACTTC. It is translated as CASSLGAGLDEQYF.

This clone has a single count. The V call is TRBV12-3 or TRBV12-4, the J call TRBJ1-5, with D perhaps TRBD1 (5 bases). Trimming stripped 4 bases from V and 1 base from J, with 5 bases between. The CDR3 has 13 amino acids. CDR3 coding DNA: TGTGCCAGCAGTTGGGACAGCAATCAGCCCCAGCATTTT. Encoded protein: CASSWDSNQPQHF.

The chain combines TRBV4-1 with TRBJ2-7; 7 bases agree with TRBD2. Germline loops: CDR1 MGHRA, CDR2 YSYEKL. After removal of 4 bases from V and 4 bases from J, the junction contained 10 bases not matched to a gene. The CDR3 runs 15 residues. In nucleotides, the CDR3 is TGCGCCAGCAGCCCCCCGGGGAGCGGGGCTTACGAGCAGTACTTC. Translating it yields CASSPPGSGAYEQYF.

The gene calls are TRBV3-1 (or the pseudogene TRBV3-2) and TRBJ2-3, with TRBD2 matching 9 bases. The CDR3 length is 18 residues. Germline CDR1 LGHDT, CDR2 YNNKEL (reference sequence). V was pared by 2 bases and J by 2 bases, with 11 bases of the junction left unmatched. Here the CDR3 DNA reads TGTGCCAGCAGCCAAATTCTTTCCCTAGCGGGATACACAGATACGCAGTATTTT. Translation: CASSQILSLAGYTDTQYF.

V usage is TRBV11-3 and J usage is TRBJ2-3; no reliable D call. Per the germline V gene, CDR1 is SGHNT and CDR2 is YENEEA. V was pared by 1 base and J by 6 bases, with 5 bases between. CDR3 length equals 12 residues. The CDR3 protein is CASSLAGDTQYF. DNA of the CDR3: TGTGCCAGCAGCTTAGCCGGGGATACGCAGTATTTT.

V and J are TRBV21-1 and TRBJ1-2. TRBV21-1 is a pseudogene locus. This CDR3 region has 14 residues. The CDR3 region is CASSKAGKYYGYTF. CDR3 nucleotides: TGTGCCAGCAGCAAAGCCGGGAAATACTATGGCTACACCTTC.

This clone was observed a few times. The genes are TRBV6-4 and TRBJ2-2; the D is unclear. The V end was cut by 6 bases, the J end by 0 bases, with 5 bases between. From germline, CDR1 is MRHNA and CDR2 SNTAGT. This CDR3 comprises 13 residues. CDR3 loop: CASSASNTGELFF. CDR3 nucleotides: TGTGCCAGCAGCGCTTCGAACACCGGGGAGCTGTTTTTT.

V usage is TRBV27 and J usage is TRBJ2-1; D is possibly TRBD2 (6 bases). CDR3 size: 16 residues. Per germline, CDR1 MNHEY and CDR2 SMNVEV (reference sequence). The V and J ends lost 0 bases and 7 bases respectively, with 16 bases between them. CDR3 bases: TGTGCCAGCAGTTTATCAGGCTACCTAGGACTAAATGAGCAGTTCTTC. It encodes CASSLSGYLGLNEQFF.

V and J are TRBV7-2 and TRBJ2-3, with D tentatively TRBD1 or TRBD2 (6 bases each). V was clipped by 4 bases and J by 3 bases, with 14 bases between them. The CDR3 contains 15 residues. Per the germline V gene, CDR1 is SGHTA and CDR2 is FQGNSA. The CDR3 nucleotides read TGTGCCAGCAGCTCCAGGGGAGGTGGTACAGATACGCAGTATTTT. It yields the protein CASSSRGGGTDTQYF. The full variable domain, completed using reference TRBV7-2 and TRBJ2-3, is GAGVSQSPSNKVTEKGKDVELRCDPISGHTALYWYRQSLGQGLEFLIYFQGNSAPDKSGLPSDRFSAERTGGSVSTLTIQRTQQEDSAVYLCASSSRGGGTDTQYFGPGTRLTVL.

This chain joins TRBV9 and TRBJ2-7, with a weak D call TRBD1 (5 bases). This CDR3 contains 15 residues. The V gene's germline CDR1 is SGDLS and CDR2 YYNGEE. V was cut by 0 bases and J by 0 bases, with 10 bases left in between. In DNA, the CDR3 is TGTGCCAGCAGCGTAGGACAGCAGAGCTCCTACGAGCAGTACTTC. Translation: CASSVGQQSSYEQYF.

The gene calls are TRBV7-9 and TRBJ1-4; D not resolved. The length of the CDR3 is 12 residues. Trimming shortened V by 1 base and J by 12 bases, and 9 bases separated the two germline ends. The germline V gene has CDR1 SEHNR and CDR2 FQNEAQ (reference sequence). The CDR3 DNA is TGTGCCAGCAGCTTAGTAGCGGACGAACTGTTTTTT. Its protein product is CASSLVADELFF.

This chain connects TRBV29-1 to TRBJ2-3; 10 nucleotides align to TRBD1. Germline loops: CDR1 SQVTM, CDR2 ANQGSEA. This CDR3 is built from 15 residues. The junction had 9 bases not matched to a gene; V was cut back by 5 bases and J by 4 bases. The CDR3 nucleotides are TGCAGCGTTCAGGGGACAGGGGAATACCCAGATACGCAGTATTTT. This gives the protein CSVQGTGEYPDTQYF.